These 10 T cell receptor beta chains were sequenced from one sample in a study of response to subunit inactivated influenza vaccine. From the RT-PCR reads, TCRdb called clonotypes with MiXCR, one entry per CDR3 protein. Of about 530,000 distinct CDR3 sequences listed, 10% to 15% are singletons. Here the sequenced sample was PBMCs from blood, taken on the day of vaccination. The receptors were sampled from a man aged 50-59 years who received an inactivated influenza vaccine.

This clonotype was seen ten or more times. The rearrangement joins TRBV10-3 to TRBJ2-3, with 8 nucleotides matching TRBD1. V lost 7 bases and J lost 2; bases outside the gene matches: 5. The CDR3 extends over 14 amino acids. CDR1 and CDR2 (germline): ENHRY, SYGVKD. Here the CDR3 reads CAITPGGNTDTQYF. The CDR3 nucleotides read TGTGCCATCACCCCAGGGGGCAACACAGATACGCAGTATTTT.

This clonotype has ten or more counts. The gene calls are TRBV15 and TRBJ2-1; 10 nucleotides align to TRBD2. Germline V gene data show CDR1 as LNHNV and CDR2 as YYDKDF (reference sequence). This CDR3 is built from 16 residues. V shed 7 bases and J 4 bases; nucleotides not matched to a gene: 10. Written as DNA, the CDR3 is TGTGCCACCAAGGGTTTACGGACTAGCGGTTACAATGAGCAGTTCTTC. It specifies CATKGLRTSGYNEQFF.

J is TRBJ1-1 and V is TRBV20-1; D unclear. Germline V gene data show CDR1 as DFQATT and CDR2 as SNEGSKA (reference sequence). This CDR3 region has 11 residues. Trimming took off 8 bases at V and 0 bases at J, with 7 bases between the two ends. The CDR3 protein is CSPTMNTEAFF. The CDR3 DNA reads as TGCAGTCCGACGATGAACACTGAAGCTTTCTTT.

This CDR3 reads CASSRKTGTGGSGTFF. The DNA of the CDR3 is TGTGCCAGCAGCCGAAAGACCGGGACAGGGGGCTCTGGGACTTTCTTT. The chain has TRBV3-1 and TRBJ1-1, with 12 bases identical to TRBD1. Unmatched junction bases numbered 15, after V lost 4 bases and J lost 12 bases. The CDR3 sequence is 16 residues long. Germline V lookup: CDR1 LGHDT, CDR2 YNNKEL (reference sequence).

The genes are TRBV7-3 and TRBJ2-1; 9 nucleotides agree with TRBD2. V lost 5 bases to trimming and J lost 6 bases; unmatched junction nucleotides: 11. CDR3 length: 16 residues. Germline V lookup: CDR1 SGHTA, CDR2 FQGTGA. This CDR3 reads CASSLYSGSIVNEQFF. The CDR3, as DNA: TGTGCCAGCAGCCTCTATAGCGGGAGTATAGTCAATGAGCAGTTCTTC.

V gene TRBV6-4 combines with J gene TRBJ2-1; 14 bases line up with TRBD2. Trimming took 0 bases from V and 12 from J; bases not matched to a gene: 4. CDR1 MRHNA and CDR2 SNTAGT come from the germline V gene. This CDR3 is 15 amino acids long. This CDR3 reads CASSDSTSGRARQFF. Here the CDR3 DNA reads TGTGCCAGCAGTGACTCGACTAGCGGGAGGGCTAGGCAGTTCTTC.

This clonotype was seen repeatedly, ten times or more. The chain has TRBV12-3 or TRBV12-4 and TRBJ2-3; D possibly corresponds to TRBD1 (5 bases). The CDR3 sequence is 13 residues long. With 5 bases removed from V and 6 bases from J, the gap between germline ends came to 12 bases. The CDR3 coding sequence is TGTGCCAGCAGTCTTGGGGCTGTGGATACGCAGTATTTT. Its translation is CASSLGAVDTQYF.

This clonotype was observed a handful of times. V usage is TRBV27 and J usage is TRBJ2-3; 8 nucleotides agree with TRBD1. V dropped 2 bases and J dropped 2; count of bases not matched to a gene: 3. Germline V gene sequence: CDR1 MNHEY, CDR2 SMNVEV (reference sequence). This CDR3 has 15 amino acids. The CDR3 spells CASSLHRGNTDTQYF. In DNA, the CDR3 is TGTGCCAGCAGTTTACACAGGGGGAACACAGATACGCAGTATTTT.

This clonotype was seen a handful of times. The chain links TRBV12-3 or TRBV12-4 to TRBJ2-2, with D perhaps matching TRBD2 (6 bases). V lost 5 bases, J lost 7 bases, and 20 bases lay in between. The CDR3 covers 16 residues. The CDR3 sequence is CASSPFRGNRRGELFF. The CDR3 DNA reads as TGTGCCAGCAGTCCCTTCCGGGGGAATCGCCGCGGGGAGCTGTTTTTT.

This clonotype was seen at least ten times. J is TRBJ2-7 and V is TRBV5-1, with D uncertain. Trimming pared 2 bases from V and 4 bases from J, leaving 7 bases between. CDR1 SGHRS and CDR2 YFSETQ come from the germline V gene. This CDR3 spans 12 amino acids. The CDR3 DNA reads TGCGCCAGCAGCTTTACTGGGTACGAGCAGTACTTC. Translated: CASSFTGYEQYF.